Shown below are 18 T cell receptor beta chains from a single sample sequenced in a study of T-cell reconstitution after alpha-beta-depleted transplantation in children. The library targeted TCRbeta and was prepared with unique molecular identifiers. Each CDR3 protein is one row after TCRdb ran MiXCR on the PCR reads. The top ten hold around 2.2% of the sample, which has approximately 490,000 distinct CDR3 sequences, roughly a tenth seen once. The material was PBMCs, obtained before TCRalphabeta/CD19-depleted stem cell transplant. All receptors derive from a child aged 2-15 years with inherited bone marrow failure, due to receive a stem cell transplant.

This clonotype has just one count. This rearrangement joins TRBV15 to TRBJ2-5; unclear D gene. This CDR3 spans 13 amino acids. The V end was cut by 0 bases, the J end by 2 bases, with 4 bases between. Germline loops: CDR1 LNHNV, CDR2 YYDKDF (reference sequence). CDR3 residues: CATSREWQETQYF. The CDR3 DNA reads TGTGCCACCAGCAGAGAATGGCAAGAGACCCAGTACTTC.

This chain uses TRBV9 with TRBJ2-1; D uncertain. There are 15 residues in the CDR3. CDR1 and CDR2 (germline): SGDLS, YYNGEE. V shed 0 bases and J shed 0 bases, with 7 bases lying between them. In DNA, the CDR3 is TGTGCCAGCAGCGTAGACTGGAGCTCCTACAATGAGCAGTTCTTC. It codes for CASSVDWSSYNEQFF.

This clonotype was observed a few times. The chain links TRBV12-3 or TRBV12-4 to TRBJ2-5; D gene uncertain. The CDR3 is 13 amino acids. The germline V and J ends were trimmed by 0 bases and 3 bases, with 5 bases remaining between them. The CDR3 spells CASSLADEETQYF. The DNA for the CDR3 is TGTGCCAGCAGTTTAGCGGATGAAGAGACCCAGTACTTC.

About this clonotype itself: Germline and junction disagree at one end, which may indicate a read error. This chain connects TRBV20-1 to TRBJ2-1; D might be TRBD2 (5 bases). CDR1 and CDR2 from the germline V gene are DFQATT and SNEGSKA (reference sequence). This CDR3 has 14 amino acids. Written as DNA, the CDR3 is TGCTGTGCTAGAGAGGGATCCTCCTACAATGAGCAGTTCTTC. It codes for CCAREGSSYNEQFF.

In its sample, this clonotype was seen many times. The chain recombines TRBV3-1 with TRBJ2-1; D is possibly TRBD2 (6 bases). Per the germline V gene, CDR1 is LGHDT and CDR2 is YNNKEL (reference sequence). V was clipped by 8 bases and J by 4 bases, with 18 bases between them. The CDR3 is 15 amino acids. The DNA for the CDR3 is TGTGCCAGCGGGAGGAGGGCCACATCTTACAATGAGCAGTTCTTC. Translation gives CASGRRATSYNEQFF.

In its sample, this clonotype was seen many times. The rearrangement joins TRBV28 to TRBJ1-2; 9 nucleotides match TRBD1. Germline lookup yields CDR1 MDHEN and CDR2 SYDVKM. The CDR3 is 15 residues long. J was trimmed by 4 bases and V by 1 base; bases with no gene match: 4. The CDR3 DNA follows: TGTGCCAGCAGTTTATTATTGACAGGGGGCTATGGCTACACCTTC. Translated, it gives CASSLLLTGGYGYTF.

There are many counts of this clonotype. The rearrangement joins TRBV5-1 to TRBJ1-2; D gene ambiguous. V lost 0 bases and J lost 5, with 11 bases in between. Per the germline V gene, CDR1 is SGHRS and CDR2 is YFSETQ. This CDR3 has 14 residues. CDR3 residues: CASSLGAAHYGYTF. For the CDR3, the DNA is TGCGCCAGCAGCTTGGGCGCAGCACATTATGGCTACACCTTC.

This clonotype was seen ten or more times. CDR3 loop: CSGLAGTFAAGELFF. The CDR3 bases are TGCAGCGGACTAGCGGGAACGTTTGCGGCCGGGGAGCTGTTTTTT. The chain carries TRBV20-1 and TRBJ2-2; 12 bases match TRBD2. The germline V gene has CDR1 DFQATT and CDR2 SNEGSKA (reference sequence). This CDR3 has 15 residues.

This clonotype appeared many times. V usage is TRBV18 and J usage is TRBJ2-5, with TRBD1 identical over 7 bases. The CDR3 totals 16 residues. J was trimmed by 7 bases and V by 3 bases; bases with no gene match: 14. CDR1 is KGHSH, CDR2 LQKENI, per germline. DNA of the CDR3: TGTGCCAGCTCACCTCGGGACAGCCTTCCTAGGTTGACCCAGTACTTC. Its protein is CASSPRDSLPRLTQYF. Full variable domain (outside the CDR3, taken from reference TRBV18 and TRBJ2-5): NAGVMQNPRHLVRRRGQEARLRCSPMKGHSHVYWYRQLPEEGLKFMVYLQKENIIDESGMPKERFSAEFPKEGPSILRIQQVVRGDSAAYFCASSPRDSLPRLTQYFGPGTRLLVL.

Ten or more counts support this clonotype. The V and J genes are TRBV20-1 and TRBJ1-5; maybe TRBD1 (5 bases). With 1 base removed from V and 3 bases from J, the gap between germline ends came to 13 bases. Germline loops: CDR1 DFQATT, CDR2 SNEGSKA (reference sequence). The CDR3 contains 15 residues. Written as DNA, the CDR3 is TGCAGTGCTAGAGGGGTCGGGGGGATCAATCAGCCCCAGCATTTT. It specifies CSARGVGGINQPQHF.

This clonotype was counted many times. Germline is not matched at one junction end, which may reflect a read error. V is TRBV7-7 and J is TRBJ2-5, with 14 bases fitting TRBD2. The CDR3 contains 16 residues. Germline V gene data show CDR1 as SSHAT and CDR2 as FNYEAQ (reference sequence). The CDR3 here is CASSLGLAGGRETQYF. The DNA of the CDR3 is TGTGCTAGCAGCTTAGGACTAGCGGGAGGACGGGAGACCCAGTACTTC.

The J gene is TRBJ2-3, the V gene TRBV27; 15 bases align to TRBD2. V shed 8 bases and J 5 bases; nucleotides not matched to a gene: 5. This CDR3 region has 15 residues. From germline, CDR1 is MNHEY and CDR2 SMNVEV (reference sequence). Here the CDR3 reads CASGPGLAGGDTQYF. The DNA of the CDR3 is TGTGCCAGCGGTCCGGGACTAGCGGGAGGAGATACGCAGTATTTT.

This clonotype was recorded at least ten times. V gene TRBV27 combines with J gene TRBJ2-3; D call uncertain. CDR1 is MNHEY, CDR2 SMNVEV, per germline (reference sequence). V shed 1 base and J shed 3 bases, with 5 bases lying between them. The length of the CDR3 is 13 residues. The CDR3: CASSLLETDTQYF. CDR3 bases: TGTGCCAGCAGTTTATTGGAGACAGATACGCAGTATTTT.

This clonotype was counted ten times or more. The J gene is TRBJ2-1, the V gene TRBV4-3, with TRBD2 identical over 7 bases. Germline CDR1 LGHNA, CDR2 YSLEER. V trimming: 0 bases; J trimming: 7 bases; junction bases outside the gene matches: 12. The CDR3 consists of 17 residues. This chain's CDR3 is CASSQDWAGAVGNEQFF. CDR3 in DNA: TGCGCCAGCAGCCAAGATTGGGCGGGAGCAGTAGGAAATGAGCAGTTCTTC.

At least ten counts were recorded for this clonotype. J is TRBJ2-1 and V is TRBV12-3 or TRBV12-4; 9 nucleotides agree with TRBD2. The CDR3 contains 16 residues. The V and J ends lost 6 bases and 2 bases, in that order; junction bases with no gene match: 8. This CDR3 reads CASSLWREGAYNEQFF. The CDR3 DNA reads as TGTGCCAGCAGCCTTTGGCGGGAGGGAGCCTACAATGAGCAGTTCTTC.

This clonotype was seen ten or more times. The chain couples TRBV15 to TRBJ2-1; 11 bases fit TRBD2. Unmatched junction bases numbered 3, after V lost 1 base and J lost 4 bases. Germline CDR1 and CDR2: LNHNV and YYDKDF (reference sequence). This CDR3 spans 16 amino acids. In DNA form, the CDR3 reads TGTGCCACCAGCAGAGGGACTAGCGGGTATTACAATGAGCAGTTCTTC. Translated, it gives CATSRGTSGYYNEQFF.

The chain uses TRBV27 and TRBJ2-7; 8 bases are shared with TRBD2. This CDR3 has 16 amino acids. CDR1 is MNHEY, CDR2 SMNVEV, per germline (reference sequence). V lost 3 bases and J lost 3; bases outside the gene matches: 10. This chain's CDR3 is CASSFSASGSLYEQYF. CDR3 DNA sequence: TGTGCCAGCAGTTTTTCGGCAAGCGGGAGCCTCTACGAGCAGTACTTC.

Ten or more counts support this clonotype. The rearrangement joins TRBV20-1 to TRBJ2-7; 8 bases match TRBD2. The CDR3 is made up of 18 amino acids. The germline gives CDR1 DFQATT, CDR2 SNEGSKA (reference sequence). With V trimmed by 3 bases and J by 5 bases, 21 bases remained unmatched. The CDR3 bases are TGCAGTGCTAGGCTAGCGGGCGCCTTCAGGGGAGTAGCGGACGAGCAGTACTTC. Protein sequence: CSARLAGAFRGVADEQYF.